This entry concerns a single T cell receptor beta chain. Its cognate antigen is unknown. The sample originates from a study of cytomegalovirus exposure and HLA in healthy donors. Study observations and caveats: A subsequent analysis found that TCR clusters from the first cohort also tended to co-occur in the 130 or so validation repertoires, with about 94% of cluster scores above 0. Generally TCR sequences proved uncommon, though certain public TCRs appeared in numerous donors. The listing of 150 or so TCR beta chains classed them as cytomegalovirus-associated.

Some clones are missing from TCRdb's copy, which holds only in-frame ones; the method was immunoSEQ multiplex PCR. The profile shows almost 70,000 clones, just over 95% of them singletons. This CDR3 has 17 amino acids. Looked up from germline, CDR1 is ENHRY and CDR2 is SYGVKD. The V end lost 0 bases, the J end lost 0 bases, and 12 bases lay between the germline ends. The chain couples TRBV10-3 to TRBJ2-1; maybe TRBD1 (5 bases). The source of this sequence is a woman between 18 and 29 years old in good health and CMV-seropositive. Material for sequencing was PBMCs. The DNA for the CDR3 is TGTGCCATCAGTGAGTCGAGGACAAGACACTCCTACAATGAGCAGTTCTTC. It codes for CAISESRTRHSYNEQFF.